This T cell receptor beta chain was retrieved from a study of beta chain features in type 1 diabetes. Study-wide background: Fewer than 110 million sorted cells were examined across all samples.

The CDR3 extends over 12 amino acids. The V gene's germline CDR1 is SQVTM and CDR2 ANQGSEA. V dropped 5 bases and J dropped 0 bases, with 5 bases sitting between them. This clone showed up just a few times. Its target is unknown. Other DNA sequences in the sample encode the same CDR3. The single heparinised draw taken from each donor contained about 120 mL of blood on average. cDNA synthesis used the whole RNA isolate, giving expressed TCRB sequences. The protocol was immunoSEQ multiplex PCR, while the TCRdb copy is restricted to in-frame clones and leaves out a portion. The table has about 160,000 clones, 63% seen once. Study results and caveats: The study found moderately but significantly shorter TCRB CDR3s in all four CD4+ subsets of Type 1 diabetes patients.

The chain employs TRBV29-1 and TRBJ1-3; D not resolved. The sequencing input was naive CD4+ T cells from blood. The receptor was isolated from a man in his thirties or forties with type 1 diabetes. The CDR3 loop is CSVRGSGNTIYF. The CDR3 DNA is TGCAGCGTTCGGGGCTCTGGAAACACCATATATTTT.